What follows are 17 T cell receptor beta chains derived from one specimen sequenced in a study of blood T cell repertoires in COVID-19. Method: immunoSEQ multiplex PCR; TCRdb's copy keeps in-frame clones and lacks some. The repertoire holds about 180,000 clones, with around 83% as singletons. Sequenced: peripheral blood. The receptors stem from a woman in her seventies with COVID-19, enrolled during active disease.

The chain uses TRBV7-2 and TRBJ2-1, with a weak D call TRBD2 (6 bases). The germline V and J ends were trimmed by 3 bases and 2 bases, with 11 bases remaining between them. Per germline, CDR1 SGHTA and CDR2 FQGNSA. The CDR3 spans 15 residues. CDR3 DNA: TGTGCCAGCAGCTTGGGACTCCTTCCCTACAATGAGCAGTTCTTC. Amino acid sequence: CASSLGLLPYNEQFF.

This clone turned up a few times. This sequence joins TRBV27 and TRBJ2-1; 7 nucleotides agree with TRBD1. V was clipped by 7 bases and J by 5 bases; unmatched bases: 14. CDR1 and CDR2 (germline): MNHEY, SMNVEV (reference sequence). The CDR3 loop spans 16 amino acids. The CDR3 protein is CASKTGTAHGDNEQFF. CDR3 nucleotide sequence: TGTGCCAGCAAGACAGGGACAGCCCATGGGGACAATGAGCAGTTCTTC.

The chain is built from TRBV10-3 and TRBJ2-7, with D unclear. V dropped 0 bases and J dropped 3 bases, with 3 bases sitting between them. Looked up from germline, CDR1 is ENHRY and CDR2 is SYGVKD. The CDR3 sequence is 12 residues long. The CDR3 sequence is CAISESSYEQYF. In DNA, the CDR3 is TGTGCCATCAGTGAGTCCAGCTACGAGCAGTACTTC.

This chain connects TRBV24-1 to TRBJ2-2, with 10 positions matching TRBD1. V was clipped by 4 bases and J by 5 bases; unmatched bases: 6. The CDR3 spans 16 residues. Germline CDR1 reads KGHDR; CDR2 reads SFDVKD. The CDR3 DNA sequence: TGTGCCACCAGTGACACGACAGGGGGCCGTACCGGGGAGCTGTTTTTT. It translates to CATSDTTGGRTGELFF.

This clone was recorded once. The chain uses TRBV28 and TRBJ2-4; 9 positions match TRBD1. Germline lookup yields CDR1 MDHEN and CDR2 SYDVKM. Germline trimming cut 6 bases from V and 8 bases from J; bases unmatched to any gene: 8. The CDR3 is 14 residues long. CDR3 nucleotide sequence: TGTGCCAGCAGGGAAACAGGGGGCCATGACATTCAGTACTTC. It yields the protein CASRETGGHDIQYF.

This clone was detected only once. The rearrangement uses TRBV6-2 or TRBV6-3 and TRBJ1-5, with 9 bases lining up with TRBD1. Looked up from germline, CDR1 is MNHEY and CDR2 is SVGEGT. J gave up 6 bases and V 2 bases, and 5 bases lay outside the gene matches. The CDR3 length is 15 residues. Here the CDR3 reads CASSYMGQGGQPQHF. In DNA form, the CDR3 reads TGTGCCAGCAGTTACATGGGACAGGGAGGTCAGCCCCAGCATTTT.

The V gene is TRBV7-9, the J gene TRBJ2-7; 9 bases agree with TRBD2. Germline V gives CDR1 SEHNR, CDR2 FQNEAQ (reference sequence). Trimming removed 3 bases from V and 2 bases from J; junction bases left unmatched: 5. This CDR3 is 15 amino acids long. The CDR3 sequence is CASSLREGPAYEQYF. The CDR3 coding sequence is TGTGCCAGCAGCTTGCGGGAGGGCCCGGCCTACGAGCAGTACTTC.

The chain combines TRBV12-3 or TRBV12-4 with TRBJ2-7; D is perhaps TRBD1 (6 bases). V was cut by 6 bases and J by 2 bases, with 11 bases left in between. CDR3 length equals 13 residues. CDR3 protein: CASRRTATYEQYF. CDR3 sequence (DNA): TGTGCCAGCAGGAGGACAGCTACCTACGAGCAGTACTTC.

This chain uses TRBV7-2 with TRBJ1-3; 7 nucleotides align to TRBD1. Germline V gene sequence: CDR1 SGHTA, CDR2 FQGNSA. Trimming cost V 5 bases and J 3 bases; bases outside gene matches: 10. The CDR3 loop spans 16 amino acids. The CDR3 sequence is CASSPVDRVDGNTIYF. CDR3 DNA: TGTGCCAGCAGCCCAGTAGACAGGGTAGATGGAAACACCATATATTTT.

The J gene is TRBJ2-2, the V gene TRBV9; 10 bases align to TRBD2. After removal of 4 bases from V and 0 bases from J, the junction contained 15 bases not matched to a gene. Germline CDR1 and CDR2: SGDLS and YYNGEE. The CDR3 contains 20 residues. The CDR3 nucleotides read TGTGCCAGCAGCCCGCACCCGTTAGCGGGAGGTCGCACGAACACCGGGGAGCTGTTTTTT. It encodes CASSPHPLAGGRTNTGELFF.

This chain uses TRBV9 with TRBJ2-3, with 10 bases that match TRBD1. This CDR3 is built from 14 residues. Trimming at V came to 3 bases and at J to 9 bases, leaving 7 bases not matched to a gene. Germline assignment: CDR1 SGDLS and CDR2 YYNGEE. The CDR3 nucleotides read TGTGCCAGCAGCGGGCCCGGGACAGGGGAGACGCAGTATTTT. As protein: CASSGPGTGETQYF.

The J gene is TRBJ2-5, the V gene TRBV6-5; 7 nucleotides agree with TRBD1. Germline CDR1 is MNHEY and CDR2 is SVGAGI. The CDR3 has 15 residues. The J segment lost 3 bases and the V segment lost 7 bases, leaving 11 bases of the junction unmatched. The CDR3 protein is CASTLFRDRKETQYF. The CDR3 coding sequence is TGTGCCAGCACCTTATTCCGGGACAGAAAAGAGACCCAGTACTTC.

The chain combines TRBV6-5 with TRBJ1-6; 7 bases fit TRBD1. This CDR3 has 15 amino acids. Germline V CDR1 and CDR2: MNHEY, SVGAGI. After removal of 4 bases from V and 5 bases from J, the junction contained 5 bases not matched to a gene. The CDR3 coding sequence is TGTGCCAGCAGTTCGTCCGGGACAGATAATTCACCCCTCCACTTT. Amino acids: CASSSSGTDNSPLHF.

V gene TRBV28 combines with J gene TRBJ1-4; the match to TRBD1 covers 7 bases. V was clipped by 6 bases and J by 5 bases; unmatched bases: 12. In germline, CDR1 is MDHEN, CDR2 SYDVKM. This CDR3 region has 16 residues. CDR3 sequence reads: CASSATLQGWNEKLFF. Written as DNA, the CDR3 is TGTGCCAGCAGCGCAACACTACAGGGGTGGAATGAAAAACTGTTTTTT.

Worth noting for this clone: Different DNA sequences within this sample yield the same CDR3. This chain links TRBV5-1 with TRBJ2-3, with 11 bases that match TRBD2. The CDR3 has 16 residues. Germline values: CDR1 SGHRS, CDR2 YFSETQ. Trimming took 0 bases from V and 0 from J; bases not matched to a gene: 0. The CDR3 region has the DNA TGCGCCAGCAGCTTGGGACTAGCGGGGAGCACAGATACGCAGTATTTT. Translation: CASSLGLAGSTDTQYF.

The chain links TRBV18 to TRBJ2-6, with 7 bases fitting TRBD1. Trimming took 3 bases from V and 3 from J; bases not matched to a gene: 2. The CDR3 length is 15 residues. Germline CDR1 and CDR2: KGHSH and LQKENI. CDR3 DNA: TGTGCCAGCTCACCGACAGGGATTGGGGCCAACGTCCTGACTTTC. Translation: CASSPTGIGANVLTF.

The rearrangement joins TRBV7-2 to TRBJ2-3; D unclear. The CDR3 has 15 amino acids. Trimming shortened V by 6 bases and J by 6 bases, and 19 bases separated the two germline ends. Germline V gene sequence: CDR1 SGHTA, CDR2 FQGNSA. As DNA, the CDR3 is TGTGCCAGCAGGCCGTCCGGAGCCGTTAGCGATACGCAGTATTTT. Residues: CASRPSGAVSDTQYF.